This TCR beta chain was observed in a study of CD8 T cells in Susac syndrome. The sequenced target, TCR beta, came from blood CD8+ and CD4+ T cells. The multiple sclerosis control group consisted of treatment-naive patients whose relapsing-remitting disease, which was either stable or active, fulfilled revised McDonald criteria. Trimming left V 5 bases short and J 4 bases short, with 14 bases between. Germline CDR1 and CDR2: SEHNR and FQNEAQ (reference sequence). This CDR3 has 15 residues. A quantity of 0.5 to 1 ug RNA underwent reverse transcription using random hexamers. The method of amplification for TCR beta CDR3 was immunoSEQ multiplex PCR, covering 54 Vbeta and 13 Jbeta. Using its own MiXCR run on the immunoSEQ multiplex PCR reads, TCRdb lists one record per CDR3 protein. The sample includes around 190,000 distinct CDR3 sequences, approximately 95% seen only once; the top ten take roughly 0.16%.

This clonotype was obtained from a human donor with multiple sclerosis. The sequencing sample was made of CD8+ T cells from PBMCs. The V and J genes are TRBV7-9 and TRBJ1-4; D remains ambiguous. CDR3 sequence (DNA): TGTGCCAGCAGCCCCCCCCTTGGGATTAATGAAAAACTGTTTTTT. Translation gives CASSPPLGINEKLFF.